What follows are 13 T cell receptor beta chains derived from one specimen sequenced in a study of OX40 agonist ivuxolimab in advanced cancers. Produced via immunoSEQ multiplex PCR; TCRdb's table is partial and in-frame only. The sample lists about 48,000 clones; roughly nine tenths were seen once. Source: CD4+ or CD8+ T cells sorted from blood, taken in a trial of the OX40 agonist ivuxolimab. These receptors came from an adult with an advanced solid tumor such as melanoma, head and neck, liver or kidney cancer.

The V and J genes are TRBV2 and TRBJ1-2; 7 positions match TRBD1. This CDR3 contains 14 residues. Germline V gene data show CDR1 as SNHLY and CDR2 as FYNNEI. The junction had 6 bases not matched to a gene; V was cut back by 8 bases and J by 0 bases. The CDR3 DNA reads TGTGCCAGCTTCAGACAGGGTCCTAACTATGGCTACACCTTC. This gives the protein CASFRQGPNYGYTF.

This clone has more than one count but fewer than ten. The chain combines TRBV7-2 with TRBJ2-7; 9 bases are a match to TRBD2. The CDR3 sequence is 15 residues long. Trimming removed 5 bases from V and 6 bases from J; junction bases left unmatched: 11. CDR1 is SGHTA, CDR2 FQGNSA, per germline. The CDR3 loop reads CASSPYGREGSEQYF. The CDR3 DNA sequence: TGTGCCAGCAGCCCCTATGGGCGGGAGGGGAGCGAGCAGTACTTC. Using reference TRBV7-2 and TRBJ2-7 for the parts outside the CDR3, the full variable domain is GAGVSQSPSNKVTEKGKDVELRCDPISGHTALYWYRQSLGQGLEFLIYFQGNSAPDKSGLPSDRFSAERTGGSVSTLTIQRTQQEDSAVYLCASSPYGREGSEQYFGPGTRLTVT.

Here the CDR3 reads CASSFQGGNTEAFF. The CDR3 DNA reads as TGTGCCAGCAGTTTCCAGGGCGGAAACACTGAAGCTTTCTTT. The chain recombines TRBV28 with TRBJ1-1; tentative D call: TRBD1 (5 bases). The CDR3 runs to 14 residues. Germline-derived CDR1 and CDR2 are MDHEN and SYDVKM. V gave up 3 bases and J gave up 2 bases, with 10 bases separating them.

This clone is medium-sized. Written as DNA, the CDR3 is TGTGCCAGCAGCCAAACTAGCCGGGGCCCTTACAATGAGCAGTTCTTC. Its translation: CASSQTSRGPYNEQFF. The V gene is TRBV11-3, the J gene TRBJ2-1, with D perhaps matching TRBD2 (6 bases). Germline CDR1 SGHNT, CDR2 YENEEA. Between the trimmed V and J ends, which lost 5 bases and 4 bases, there was a span of 18 bases. This CDR3 region has 16 residues.

The CDR3 DNA reads TGTGCCAGCAGGCCTGGGAGGGATTCCTACGAGCAGTACGTC. It yields the protein CASRPGRDSYEQYV. The chain is built from TRBV6-1 and TRBJ2-7, with TRBD2 matching over 7 bases. CDR1 and CDR2 from the germline V gene are MNHNS and SASEGT. The V and J ends lost 6 bases and 1 base, in that order; junction bases with no gene match: 6. This CDR3 is built from 14 residues.

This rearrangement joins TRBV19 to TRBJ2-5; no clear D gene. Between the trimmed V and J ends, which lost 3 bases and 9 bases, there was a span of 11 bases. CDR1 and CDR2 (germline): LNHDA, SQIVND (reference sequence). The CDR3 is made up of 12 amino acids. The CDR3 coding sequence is TGTGCCAGTAGTATCCCCCCAGCGCCCCAGTACTTC. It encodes CASSIPPAPQYF. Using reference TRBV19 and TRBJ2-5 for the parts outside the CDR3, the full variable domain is DGGITQSPKYLFRKEGQNVTLSCEQNLNHDAMYWYRQDPGQGLRLIYYSQIVNDFQKGDIAEGYSVSREKKESFPLTVTSAQKNPTAFYLCASSIPPAPQYFGPGTRLLVL.

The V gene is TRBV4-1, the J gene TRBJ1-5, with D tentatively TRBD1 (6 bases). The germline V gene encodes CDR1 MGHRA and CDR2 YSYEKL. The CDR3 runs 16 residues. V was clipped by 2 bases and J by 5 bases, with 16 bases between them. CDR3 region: CASSQSAGTMYQPQHF. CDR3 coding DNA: TGCGCCAGCAGCCAATCAGCCGGGACAATGTATCAGCCCCAGCATTTT.

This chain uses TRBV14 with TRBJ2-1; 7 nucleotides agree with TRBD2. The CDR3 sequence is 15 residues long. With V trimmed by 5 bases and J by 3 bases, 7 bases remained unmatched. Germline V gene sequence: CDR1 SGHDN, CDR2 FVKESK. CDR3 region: CASSGLGGYYNEQFF. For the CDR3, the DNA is TGTGCCAGCAGCGGCCTCGGGGGGTACTACAATGAGCAGTTCTTC.

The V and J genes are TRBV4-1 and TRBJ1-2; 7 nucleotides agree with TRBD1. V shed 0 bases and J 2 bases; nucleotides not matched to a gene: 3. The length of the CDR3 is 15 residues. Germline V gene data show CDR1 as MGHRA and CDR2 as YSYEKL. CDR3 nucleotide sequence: TGCGCCAGCAGCCAAGAGCCAGGGGGAAACTATGGCTACACCTTC. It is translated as CASSQEPGGNYGYTF.

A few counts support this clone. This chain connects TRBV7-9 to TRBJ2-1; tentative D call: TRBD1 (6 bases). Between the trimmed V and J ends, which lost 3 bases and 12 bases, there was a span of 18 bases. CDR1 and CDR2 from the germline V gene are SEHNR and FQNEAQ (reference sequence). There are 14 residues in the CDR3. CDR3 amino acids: CASSFRDQGGAQFF. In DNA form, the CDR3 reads TGTGCCAGCAGCTTTCGGGACCAAGGGGGTGCGCAGTTCTTC.

CDR3 amino acids: CASSLRQGDGYTF. CDR3 bases: TGTGCCAGCAGTTTAAGACAGGGTGATGGCTACACCTTC. The genes are TRBV28 and TRBJ1-2, with 7 bases identical to TRBD1. With V trimmed by 2 bases and J by 6 bases, 3 bases remained unmatched. Germline V CDR1 and CDR2: MDHEN, SYDVKM. CDR3 length: 13 amino acids.

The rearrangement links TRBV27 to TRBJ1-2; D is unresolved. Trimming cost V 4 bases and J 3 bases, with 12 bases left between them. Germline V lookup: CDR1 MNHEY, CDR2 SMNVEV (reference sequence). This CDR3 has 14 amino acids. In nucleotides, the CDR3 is TGTGCCAGCAGTTGGGCTAATGGGGACTATGGCTACACCTTC. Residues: CASSWANGDYGYTF.

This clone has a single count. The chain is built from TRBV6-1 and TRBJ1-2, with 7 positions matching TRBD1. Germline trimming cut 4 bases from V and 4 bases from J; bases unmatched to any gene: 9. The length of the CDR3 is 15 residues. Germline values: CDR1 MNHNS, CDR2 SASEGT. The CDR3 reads CASSVPGTVGYGYTF. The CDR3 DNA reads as TGTGCCAGCAGTGTTCCAGGGACAGTCGGCTATGGCTACACCTTC.